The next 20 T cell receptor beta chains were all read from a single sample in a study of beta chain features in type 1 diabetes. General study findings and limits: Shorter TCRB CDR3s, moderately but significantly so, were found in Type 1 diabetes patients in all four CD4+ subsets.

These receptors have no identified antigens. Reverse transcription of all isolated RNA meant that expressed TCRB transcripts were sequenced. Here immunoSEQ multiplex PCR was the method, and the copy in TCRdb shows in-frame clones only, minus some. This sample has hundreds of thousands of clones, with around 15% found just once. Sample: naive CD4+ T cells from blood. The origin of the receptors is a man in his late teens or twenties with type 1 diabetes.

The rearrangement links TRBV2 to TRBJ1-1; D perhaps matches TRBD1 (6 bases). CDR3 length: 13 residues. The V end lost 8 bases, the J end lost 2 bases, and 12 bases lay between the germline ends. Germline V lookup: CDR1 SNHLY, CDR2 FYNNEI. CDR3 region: CASGQQGNTEAFF. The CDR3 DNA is TGTGCCAGCGGGCAACAGGGAAACACTGAAGCTTTCTTT.

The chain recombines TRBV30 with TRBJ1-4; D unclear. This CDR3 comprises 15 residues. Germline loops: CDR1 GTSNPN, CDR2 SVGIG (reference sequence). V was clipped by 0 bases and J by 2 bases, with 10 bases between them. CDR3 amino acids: CAWSVRRTTNEKLFF. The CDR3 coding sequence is TGTGCCTGGAGTGTACGGCGGACGACTAATGAAAAACTGTTTTTT.

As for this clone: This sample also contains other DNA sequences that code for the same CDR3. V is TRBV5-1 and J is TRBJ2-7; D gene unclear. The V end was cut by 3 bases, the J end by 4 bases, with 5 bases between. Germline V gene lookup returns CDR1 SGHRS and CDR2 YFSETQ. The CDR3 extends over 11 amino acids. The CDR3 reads CASSSSYEQYF. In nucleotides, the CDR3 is TGCGCCAGCAGCTCCTCTTACGAGCAGTACTTC.

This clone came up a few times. The CDR3: CASSFRGEQETQYF. CDR3 DNA: TGCGCCAGCAGCTTTCGCGGGGAGCAAGAGACCCAGTACTTC. J is TRBJ2-5 and V is TRBV5-1; D is possibly TRBD2 (6 bases). This CDR3 comprises 14 residues. Germline V CDR1 and CDR2: SGHRS, YFSETQ. The V gene lost 2 bases and the J gene lost 2 bases, with 10 bases spanning the gap.

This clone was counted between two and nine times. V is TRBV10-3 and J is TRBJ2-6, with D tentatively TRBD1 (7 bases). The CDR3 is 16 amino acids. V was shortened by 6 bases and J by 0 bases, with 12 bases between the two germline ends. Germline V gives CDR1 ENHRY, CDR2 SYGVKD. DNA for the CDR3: TGTGCCATCAGGGAGGGGGCGAGCTCTGGGGCCAACGTCCTGACTTTC. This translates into CAIREGASSGANVLTF.

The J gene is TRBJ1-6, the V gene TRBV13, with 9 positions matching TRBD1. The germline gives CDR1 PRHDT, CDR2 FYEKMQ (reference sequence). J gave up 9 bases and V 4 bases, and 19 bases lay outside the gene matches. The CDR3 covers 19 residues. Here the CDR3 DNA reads TGTGCCAGCAGCTCGTCCAGGGACAGGGAAAGAAAGGTAGCTTCACCCCTCCACTTT. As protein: CASSSSRDRERKVASPLHF. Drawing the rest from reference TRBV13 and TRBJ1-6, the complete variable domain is AAGVIQSPRHLIKEKRETATLKCYPIPRHDTVYWYQQGPGQDPQFLISFYEKMQSDKGSIPDRFSAQQFSDYHSELNMSSLELGDSALYFCASSSSRDRERKVASPLHFGNGTRLTVT.

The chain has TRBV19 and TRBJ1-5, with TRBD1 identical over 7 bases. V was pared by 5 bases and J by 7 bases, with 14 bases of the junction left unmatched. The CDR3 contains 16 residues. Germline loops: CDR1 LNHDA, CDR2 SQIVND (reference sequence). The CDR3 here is CASSPINRGAGQPQHF. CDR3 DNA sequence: TGTGCCAGTAGTCCCATAAACAGGGGCGCTGGACAGCCCCAGCATTTT.

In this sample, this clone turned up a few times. CDR3 bases: TGTGCCATCAGTGAGGGGCAGAGGAATCAGCCCCAGCATTTT. Protein product: CAISEGQRNQPQHF. This chain uses TRBV10-3 with TRBJ1-5, with no clear D. Trimming took off 2 bases at V and 4 bases at J, with 9 bases between the two ends. The CDR3 has 14 residues. From germline, CDR1 is ENHRY and CDR2 SYGVKD.

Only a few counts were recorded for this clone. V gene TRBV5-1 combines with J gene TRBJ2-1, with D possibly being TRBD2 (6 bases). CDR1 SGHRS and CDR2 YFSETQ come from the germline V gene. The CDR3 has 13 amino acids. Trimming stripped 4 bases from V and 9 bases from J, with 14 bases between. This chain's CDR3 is CASSVVLRGEQFF. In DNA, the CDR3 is TGCGCCAGCAGCGTGGTCCTGCGGGGTGAGCAGTTCTTC.

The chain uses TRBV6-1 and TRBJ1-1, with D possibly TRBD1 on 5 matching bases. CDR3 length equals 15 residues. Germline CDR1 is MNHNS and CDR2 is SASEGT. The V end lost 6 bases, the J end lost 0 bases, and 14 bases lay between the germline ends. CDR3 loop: CASSLEQGLNTEAFF. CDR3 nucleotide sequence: TGTGCCAGCAGCCTCGAGCAGGGTCTGAACACTGAAGCTTTCTTT.

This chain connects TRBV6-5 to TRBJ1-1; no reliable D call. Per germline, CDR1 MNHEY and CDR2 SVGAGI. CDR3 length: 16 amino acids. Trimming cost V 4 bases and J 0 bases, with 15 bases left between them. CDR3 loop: CASSLQPGNLNTEAFF. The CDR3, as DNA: TGTGCCAGCAGTTTACAGCCAGGAAACTTGAACACTGAAGCTTTCTTT.

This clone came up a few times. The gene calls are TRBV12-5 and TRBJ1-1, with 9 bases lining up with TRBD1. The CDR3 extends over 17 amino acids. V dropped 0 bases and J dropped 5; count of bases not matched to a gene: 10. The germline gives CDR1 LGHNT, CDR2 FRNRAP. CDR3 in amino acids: CASGLVSKTGTGTEAFF. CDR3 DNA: TGTGCTAGTGGTTTGGTGTCTAAGACAGGGACAGGGACTGAAGCTTTCTTT.

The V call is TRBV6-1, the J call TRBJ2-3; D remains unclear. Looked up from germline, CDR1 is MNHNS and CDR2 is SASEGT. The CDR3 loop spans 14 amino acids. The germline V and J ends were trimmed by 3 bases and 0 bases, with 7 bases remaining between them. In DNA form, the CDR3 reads TGTGCCAGCAGTGATGAAGGTAGCACAGATACGCAGTATTTT. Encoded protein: CASSDEGSTDTQYF.

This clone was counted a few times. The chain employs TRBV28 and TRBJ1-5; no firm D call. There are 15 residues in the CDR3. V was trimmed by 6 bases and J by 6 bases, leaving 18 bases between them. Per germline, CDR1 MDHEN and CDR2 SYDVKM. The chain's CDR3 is CASSLGSGHRQPQHF. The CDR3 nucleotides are TGTGCCAGCAGCCTAGGGTCCGGTCATCGTCAGCCCCAGCATTTT.

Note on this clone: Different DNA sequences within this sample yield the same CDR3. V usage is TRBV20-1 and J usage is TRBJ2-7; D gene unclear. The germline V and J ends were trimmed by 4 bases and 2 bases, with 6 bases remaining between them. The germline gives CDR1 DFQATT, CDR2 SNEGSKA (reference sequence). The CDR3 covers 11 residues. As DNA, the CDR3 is TGCAGTGCTAAAGGGCCCTACGAGCAGTACTTC. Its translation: CSAKGPYEQYF.

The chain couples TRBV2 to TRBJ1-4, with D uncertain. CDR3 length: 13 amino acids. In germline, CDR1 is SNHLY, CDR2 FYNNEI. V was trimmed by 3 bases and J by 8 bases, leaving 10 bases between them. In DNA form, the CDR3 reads TGTGCCAGCAGTGAGACCTTGGGGGAAAAACTGTTTTTT. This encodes CASSETLGEKLFF.

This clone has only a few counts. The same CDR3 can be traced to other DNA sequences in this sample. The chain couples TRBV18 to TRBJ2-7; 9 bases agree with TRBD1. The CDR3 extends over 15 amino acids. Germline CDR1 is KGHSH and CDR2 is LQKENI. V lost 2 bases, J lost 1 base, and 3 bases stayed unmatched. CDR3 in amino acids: CASSPVGQGSYEQYF. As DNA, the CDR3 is TGTGCCAGCTCACCAGTGGGACAGGGTTCCTACGAGCAGTACTTC.

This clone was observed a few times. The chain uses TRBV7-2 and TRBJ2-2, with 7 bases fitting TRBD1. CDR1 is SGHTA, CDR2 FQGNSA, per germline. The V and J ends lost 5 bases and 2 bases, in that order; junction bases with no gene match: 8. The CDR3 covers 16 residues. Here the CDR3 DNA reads TGTGCCAGCAGCCTCGGACAGGCCATAAACACCGGGGAGCTGTTTTTT. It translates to CASSLGQAINTGELFF. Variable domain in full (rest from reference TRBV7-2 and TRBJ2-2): GAGVSQSPSNKVTEKGKDVELRCDPISGHTALYWYRQSLGQGLEFLIYFQGNSAPDKSGLPSDRFSAERTGGSVSTLTIQRTQQEDSAVYLCASSLGQAINTGELFFGEGSRLTVL.

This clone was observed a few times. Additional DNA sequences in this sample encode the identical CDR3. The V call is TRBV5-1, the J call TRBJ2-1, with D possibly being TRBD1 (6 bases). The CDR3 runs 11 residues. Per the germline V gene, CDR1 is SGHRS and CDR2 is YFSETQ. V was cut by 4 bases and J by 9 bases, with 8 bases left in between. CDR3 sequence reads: CASSLRGEQFF. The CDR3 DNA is TGCGCCAGCAGCCTCAGGGGTGAGCAGTTCTTC.

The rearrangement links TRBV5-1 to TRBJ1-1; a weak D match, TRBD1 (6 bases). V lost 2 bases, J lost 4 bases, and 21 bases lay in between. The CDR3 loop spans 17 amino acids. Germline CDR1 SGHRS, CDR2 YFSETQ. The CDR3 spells CASSFLPLGQQGTEAFF. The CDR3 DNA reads TGCGCCAGCAGCTTCCTCCCCCTCGGACAACAGGGCACTGAAGCTTTCTTT.